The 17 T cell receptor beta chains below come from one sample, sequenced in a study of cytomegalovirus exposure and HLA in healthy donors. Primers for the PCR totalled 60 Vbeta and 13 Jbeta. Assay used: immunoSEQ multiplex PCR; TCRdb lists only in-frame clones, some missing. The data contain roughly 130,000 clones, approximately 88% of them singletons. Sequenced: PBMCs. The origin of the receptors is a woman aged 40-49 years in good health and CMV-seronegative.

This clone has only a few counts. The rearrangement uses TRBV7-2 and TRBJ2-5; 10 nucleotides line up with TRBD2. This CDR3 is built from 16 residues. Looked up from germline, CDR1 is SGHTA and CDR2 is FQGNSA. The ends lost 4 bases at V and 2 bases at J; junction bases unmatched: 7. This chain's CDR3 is CASSSGSLAGQETQYF. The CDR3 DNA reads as TGTGCCAGCAGCTCCGGCTCACTAGCGGGGCAAGAGACCCAGTACTTC.

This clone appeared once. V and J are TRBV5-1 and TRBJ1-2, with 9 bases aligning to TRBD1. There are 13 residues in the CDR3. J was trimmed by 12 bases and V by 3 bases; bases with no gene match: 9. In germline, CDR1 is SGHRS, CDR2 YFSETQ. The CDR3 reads CASSSQGQGENTF. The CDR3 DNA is TGCGCCAGCAGCTCGCAGGGACAGGGCGAAAACACCTTC.

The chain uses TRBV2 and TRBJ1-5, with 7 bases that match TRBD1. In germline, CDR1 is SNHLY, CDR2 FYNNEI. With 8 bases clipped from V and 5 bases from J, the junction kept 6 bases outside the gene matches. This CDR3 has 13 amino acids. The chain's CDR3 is CASGQDRDQPQHF. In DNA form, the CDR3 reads TGTGCCAGCGGCCAAGACAGGGATCAGCCCCAGCATTTT. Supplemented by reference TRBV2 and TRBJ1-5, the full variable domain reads EPEVTQTPSHQVTQMGQEVILRCVPISNHLYFYWYRQILGQKVEFLVSFYNNEISEKSEIFDDQFSVERPDGSNFTLKIRSTKLEDSAMYFCASGQDRDQPQHFGDGTRLSIL.

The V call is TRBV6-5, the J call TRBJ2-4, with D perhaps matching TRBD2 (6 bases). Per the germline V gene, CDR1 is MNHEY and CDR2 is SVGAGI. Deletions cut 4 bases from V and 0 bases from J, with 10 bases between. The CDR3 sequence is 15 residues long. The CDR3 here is CASSSGLLAKNIQYF. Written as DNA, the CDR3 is TGTGCCAGCAGTTCGGGACTTCTAGCCAAAAACATTCAGTACTTC.

This CDR3 is CASSLSKSLNTGELFF. CDR3 coding DNA: TGTGCCAGCAGCCTCTCGAAGAGCCTGAACACCGGGGAGCTGTTTTTT. This chain joins TRBV11-1 and TRBJ2-2, with no clear D. Trimming pared 5 bases from V and 1 base from J, leaving 14 bases between. Germline V lookup: CDR1 SGHAT, CDR2 FQDESV (reference sequence). This CDR3 is 16 amino acids long.

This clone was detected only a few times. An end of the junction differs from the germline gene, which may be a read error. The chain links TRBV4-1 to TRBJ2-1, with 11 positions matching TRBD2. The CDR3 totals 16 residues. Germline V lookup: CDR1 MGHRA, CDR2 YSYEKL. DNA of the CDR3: TGTGCCAGCAGCCAAGTAACTAGCGGGAGTTTCGATGAGCAGTTCTTC. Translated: CASSQVTSGSFDEQFF.

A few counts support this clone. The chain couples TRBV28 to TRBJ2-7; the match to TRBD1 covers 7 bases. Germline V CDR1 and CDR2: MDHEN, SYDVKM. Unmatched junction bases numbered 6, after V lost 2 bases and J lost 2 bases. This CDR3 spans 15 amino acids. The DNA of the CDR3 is TGTGCCAGCAGTTTAGGTCGGGGACAGACCTACGAGCAGTACTTC. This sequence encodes CASSLGRGQTYEQYF.

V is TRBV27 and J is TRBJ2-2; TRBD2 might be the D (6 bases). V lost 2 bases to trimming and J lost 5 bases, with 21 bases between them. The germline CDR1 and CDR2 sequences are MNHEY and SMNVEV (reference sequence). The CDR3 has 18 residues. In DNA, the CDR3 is TGTGCCAGCAGTTTACCCACATCAGCCCGGGGGTCTACCGGGGAGCTGTTTTTT. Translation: CASSLPTSARGSTGELFF.

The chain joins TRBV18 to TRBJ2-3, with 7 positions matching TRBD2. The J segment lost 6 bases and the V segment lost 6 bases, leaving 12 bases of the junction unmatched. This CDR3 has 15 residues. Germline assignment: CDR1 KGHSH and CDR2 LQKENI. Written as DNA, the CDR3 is TGTGCCAGCTCCGGGACTATCGTAGGCGGGGATACGCAGTATTTT. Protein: CASSGTIVGGDTQYF.

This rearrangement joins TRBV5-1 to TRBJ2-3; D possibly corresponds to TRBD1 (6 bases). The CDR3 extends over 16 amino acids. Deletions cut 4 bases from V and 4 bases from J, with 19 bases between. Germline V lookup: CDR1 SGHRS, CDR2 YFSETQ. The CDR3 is CASSRGTGGGADTQYF. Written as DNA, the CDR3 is TGCGCCAGCAGCAGGGGGACCGGTGGTGGCGCAGATACGCAGTATTTT. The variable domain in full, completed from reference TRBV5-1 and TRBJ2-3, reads KAGVTQTPRYLIKTRGQQVTLSCSPISGHRSVSWYQQTPGQGLQFLFEYFSETQRNKGNFPGRFSGRQFSNSRSEMNVSTLELGDSALYLCASSRGTGGGADTQYFGPGTRLTVL.

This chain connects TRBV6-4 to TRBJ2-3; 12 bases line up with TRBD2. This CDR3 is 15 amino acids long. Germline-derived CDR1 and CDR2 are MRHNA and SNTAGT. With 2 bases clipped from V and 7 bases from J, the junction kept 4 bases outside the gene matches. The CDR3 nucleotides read TGTGCCAGCAGTGACGGACTAGCGGGAACCTATACGCAGTATTTT. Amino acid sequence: CASSDGLAGTYTQYF.

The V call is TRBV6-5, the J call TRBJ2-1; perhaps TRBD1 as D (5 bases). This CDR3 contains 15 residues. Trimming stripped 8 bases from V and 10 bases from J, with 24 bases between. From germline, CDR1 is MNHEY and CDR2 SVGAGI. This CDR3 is CASGARTKPSGEQFF. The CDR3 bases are TGTGCCAGCGGGGCCAGGACGAAACCCTCAGGGGAGCAGTTCTTC.

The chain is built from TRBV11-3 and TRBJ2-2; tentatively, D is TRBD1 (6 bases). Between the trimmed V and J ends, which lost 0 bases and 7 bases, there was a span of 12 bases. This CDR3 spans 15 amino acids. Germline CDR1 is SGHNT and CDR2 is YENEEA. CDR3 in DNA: TGTGCCAGCAGCTTAGATCAGGGGTTTGGCGGGGAGCTGTTTTTT. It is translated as CASSLDQGFGGELFF.

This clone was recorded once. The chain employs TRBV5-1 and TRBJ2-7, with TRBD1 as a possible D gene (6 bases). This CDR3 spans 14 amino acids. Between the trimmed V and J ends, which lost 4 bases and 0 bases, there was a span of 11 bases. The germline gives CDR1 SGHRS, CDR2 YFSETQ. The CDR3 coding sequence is TGCGCCAGCAGCCCGCAGGGGAGCTCCTACGAGCAGTACTTC. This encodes CASSPQGSSYEQYF.

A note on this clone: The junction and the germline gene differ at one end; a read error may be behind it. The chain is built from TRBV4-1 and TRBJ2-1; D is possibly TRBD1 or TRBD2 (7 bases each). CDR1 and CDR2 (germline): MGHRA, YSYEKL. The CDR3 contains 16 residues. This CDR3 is CASSQGGGSNDNEQFF. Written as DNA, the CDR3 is TGCGCCAGCAGTCAAGGGGGCGGGAGTAATGACAATGAGCAGTTCTTC.

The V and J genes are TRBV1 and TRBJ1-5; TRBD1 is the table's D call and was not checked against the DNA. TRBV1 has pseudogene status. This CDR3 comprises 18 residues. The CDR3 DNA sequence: TGCACCAGCAGCCAAGATCCGCCAGGGAAAGGCAGCAATCAGCCCCAGCATTTT. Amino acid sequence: CTSSQDPPGKGSNQPQHF.

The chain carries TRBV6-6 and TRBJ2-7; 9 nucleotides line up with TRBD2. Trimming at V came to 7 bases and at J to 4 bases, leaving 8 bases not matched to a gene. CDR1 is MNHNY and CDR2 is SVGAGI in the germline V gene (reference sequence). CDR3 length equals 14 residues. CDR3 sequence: CASKTGLAGYEQYF. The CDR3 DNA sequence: TGTGCCAGCAAAACGGGACTAGCAGGATACGAGCAGTACTTC.